This T cell receptor beta chain derives from a study of PD-1 blockade in classical Hodgkin lymphoma. Clones were read by immunoSEQ multiplex PCR, and TCRdb kept only the in-frame ones, dropping some. The sample has around 50,000 clones, nearly 90% seen once; the top ten hold more than 11%. Germline V lookup: CDR1 MDHEN, CDR2 SYDVKM. The CDR3 has 13 residues. Trimming cost V 8 bases and J 6 bases, with 15 bases left between them. Time point specified: cycle 4 day 1 (C4D1), after more than five weeks of nivolumab. With no exception, relapse followed autologous stem cell transplantation in all patients, and brentuximab vedotin exposure varied. Classifying best responses yielded complete response, partial response or progressive disease. General study results and limits: For complete responders, baseline diversity was comparable to that of newly diagnosed patients.

Details on this clone: The antigen is not known.

The sequence came from a human donor with classical Hodgkin lymphoma. The sequencing used peripheral blood mononuclear cells (PBMCs), collected before the fourth cycle of nivolumab. The chain is built from TRBV28 and TRBJ2-3, with a weak D call TRBD1 (6 bases). CDR3: CASQGPGTDTQYF. DNA for the CDR3: TGTGCCAGCCAGGGGCCAGGGACGGATACGCAGTATTTT.